The rows below give T cell receptor beta chains drawn from one sample of a study of cytomegalovirus exposure and HLA in healthy donors. The table came from immunoSEQ multiplex PCR; TCRdb's copy has only in-frame clones and leaves some out. The table shows 150,000 or so clones, with 82% occurring only once. Sequenced sample: PBMCs. Source of these receptors: a male donor in good health and CMV-seropositive. The CDR3 runs from the conserved cysteine through the conserved F or W. D genes are given only for firm matches. Rows may omit the clone size; those that give it use once, few, many or a size class.

TRBV9	few	TRBJ2-1	TRBD2	TGTGCCAGCAGCGTAGCGGGACTAGCGGGGGGGCCCGGTAATGAGCAGTTCTTC	CASSVAGLAGGPGNEQFF
TRBV5-4	-	TRBJ2-1	-	TGTGCCAGCAGCTTATACGGGGGCTACAATGAGCAGTTCTTC	CASSLYGGYNEQFF
TRBV2	-	TRBJ1-5	TRBD1	TGTGCCAGCAGCGTGGACAGGTATGGGGGTCAGCCCCAGCATTTT	CASSVDRYGGQPQHF
TRBV19	-	TRBJ2-1	-	TGTGCCAGTAGATTGGCCGGGTCCTACAATGAGCAGTTCTTC	CASRLAGSYNEQFF
TRBV25-1	-	TRBJ1-1	-	TGTGCCAGCAGGCGCGCGGGGCTTCAGGACACTGAAGCTTTCTTT	CASRRAGLQDTEAFF
TRBV6-5	-	TRBJ2-2	TRBD2	TGTGCCAGCACAGATAGCGGGAGCGGCACCGGGGAGCTGTTTTTT	CASTDSGSGTGELFF
TRBV18	-	TRBJ2-7	TRBD2	TGTGCCAGCTCACCCATCATTGTGGCTAGCGGGACCTACGAGCAGTACTTC	CASSPIIVASGTYEQYF
TRBV6-1	-	TRBJ1-1	-	TGTGCCAGCAGTGGGTGGGAGGGGCTCAACACTGAAGCTTTCTTT	CASSGWEGLNTEAFF
TRBV6-5	once	TRBJ1-2	-	TGTGCCAGCAGGGTAGACAGAAACTATGGCTACACCTTC	CASRVDRNYGYTF
TRBV5-1	-	TRBJ2-4	TRBD2	TGCGCCAGCAGCTTGGACGGGGGGTCGGCCAAAAACATTCAGTACTTC	CASSLDGGSAKNIQYF
TRBV2	-	TRBJ2-2	-	TGTGCCAGCAACCGGGAAAGGAACACCGGGGAGCTGTTTTTT	CASNRERNTGELFF
TRBV6-5	few	TRBJ2-1	TRBD2	TGTGCCAGCAGTCTGACTAGCGGGAGAGGCGATGAGCAGTTCTTC	CASSLTSGRGDEQFF
TRBV18	-	TRBJ1-2	-	TGTGCCAGCTCACCACTTGAGCCGCCTAACTATGGCTACACCTTC	CASSPLEPPNYGYTF
TRBV6-5	-	TRBJ2-1	TRBD2	TGTGCCAGCAGCGTTAGCGGGAGGGCAGTCAATGAGCAGTTCTTC	CASSVSGRAVNEQFF
TRBV11-3	-	TRBJ2-1	TRBD2	TGTGCCAGCAGCCCGGGGACTAGCGGGAGCTCCTACAATGAGCAGTTCTTC	CASSPGTSGSSYNEQFF
TRBV15	-	TRBJ1-2	-	TGTGCCACCAGCAGAGCTCAAATACCAGGCGAAAGCTACACCTTC	CATSRAQIPGESYTF
TRBV10-1	-	TRBJ2-1	TRBD1	TGCGCCAGCACGCCGGGACAGGGGAGCAATGAGCAGTTCTTC	CASTPGQGSNEQFF
TRBV10-1	few	TRBJ2-4	TRBD2	TGCGCCACCTTCCCGACTAGCGGGGGGGCCGGGTTGTCTAAAAACAGTCAGTACTTC	CATFPTSGGAGLSKNSQYF
TRBV28	-	TRBJ2-6	-	TGTGCCAGCCTAAACAGGGCCTCTGGGGCCAACGTCCTGACTTTC	CASLNRASGANVLTF
TRBV19	-	TRBJ1-3	-	TGTGCCAGTAGAGGACAGCCGACTGGAAACACCATATATTTT	CASRGQPTGNTIYF
TRBV6-6	-	TRBJ1-1	-	TGTGCCAGCAGGTCGTCCGGGATTCAGAACACTGAAGCTTTCTTT	CASRSSGIQNTEAFF
TRBV5-5	-	TRBJ1-2	TRBD1	TGTGCCAGCAGCCTGACCCCCGGGACAGGTCAGGGCTACACCTTC	CASSLTPGTGQGYTF
TRBV15	-	TRBJ1-2	TRBD1	TGTGCCACCAGCAGAGATCTGGGACAGGGTTCTTATGGCTACACCTTC	CATSRDLGQGSYGYTF
TRBV19	-	TRBJ2-7	-	TGTGCCAGTAAAGGGACTCGCTACGAGCAGTACTTC	CASKGTRYEQYF
TRBV11-2	-	TRBJ2-7	-	TGTGCCAGCAGCTTAGACCCAATCAACGAGCAGTACTTC	CASSLDPINEQYF
TRBV7-6	-	TRBJ2-2	-	TGTGCCAGCAGCTTAGGTTCGAGGACTGGAAACACCGGGGAGCTGTTTTTT	CASSLGSRTGNTGELFF
TRBV10-1	-	TRBJ1-5	-	TGCGCCAGCAGTGACAGGGTCGAACAGCCCCAGCATTTT	CASSDRVEQPQHF
TRBV28	-	TRBJ2-7	-	TGTGCCAGCAGTGCGGACACGAACTACGAGCAGTACTTC	CASSADTNYEQYF
TRBV6-6	-	TRBJ1-5	TRBD1	TGTGCCAGCAGTCTAAACGGACGGGACAGTTCCCAGCATTTT	CASSLNGRDSSQHF
TRBV30	once	TRBJ1-5	-	TGTGCCTGGAATGTTGCAGGCAGCAATCAGCCCCAGCATTTT	CAWNVAGSNQPQHF
TRBV5-1	-	TRBJ1-4	-	TGCGCCAGCAGTATAGGGAGCTCAACTAATGAAAAACTGTTTTTT	CASSIGSSTNEKLFF
TRBV19	-	TRBJ1-5	-	TGTGCCAGTAGTATTTCAGTTGGGAGGGGCGGTCAGCCCCAGCATTTT	CASSISVGRGGQPQHF
TRBV27	-	TRBJ2-5	-	TGTGCCAGCAGTCGTCCCGGAGAGACCCAGTACTTC	CASSRPGETQYF
TRBV7-2	-	TRBJ2-3	-	TGTGCCAGCAGCTTATCCGCGACATCCCGCACAGATACGCAGTATTTT	CASSLSATSRTDTQYF
TRBV11-2	once	TRBJ2-2	-	TGTGCCAGCGGGCCCGGGACTCGAGGAACCGGGGAGCTGTTTTTT	CASGPGTRGTGELFF
TRBV4-3	once	TRBJ1-6	-	TGCGCCAGCAGCTCGGGGGTTCCAATGAGTAATTCACCCCTCCACTTT	CASSSGVPMSNSPLHF
TRBV6-6	-	TRBJ1-1	-	TGTGCCAGCAGGGACACCCATACCTTTGAAGCTTTCTTT	CASRDTHTFEAFF
TRBV9	-	TRBJ2-7	TRBD1	TGTGCCAGCAGCGTTGGACAGGCCTCCTACGAGCAGTACTTC	CASSVGQASYEQYF
TRBV28	once	TRBJ2-6	-	TGTGCCAGCAGTTTGGAAGGGGCTGGGGCCAACGTCCTGACTTTC	CASSLEGAGANVLTF
TRBV19	-	TRBJ2-1	TRBD2	TGTGCCAGTAGTGGGTCTAGCGGGGGGGCTGGCTACAATGAGCAGTTCTTC	CASSGSSGGAGYNEQFF
TRBV10-2	once	TRBJ2-1	TRBD1	TGCGCCAGCTCCATCGAGGGACAGGGAGGAAATGAGCAGTTCTTC	CASSIEGQGGNEQFF
TRBV27	-	TRBJ2-2	-	TGTGCCAGCAGTTTACTAATCCCACAGGGTGGCGGGGAGCTGTTTTTT	CASSLLIPQGGGELFF
TRBV30	few	TRBJ2-7	TRBD2	TGTGCCTGGAGTCGGGCTAGCGGGGGCGAGCAGTACTTC	CAWSRASGGEQYF
TRBV29-1	-	TRBJ1-1	TRBD1	TGCAGCGCCCCCGGGACAGGGGGAATGAACACTGAAGCTTTCTTT	CSAPGTGGMNTEAFF
TRBV5-6	-	TRBJ1-2	TRBD1	TGTGCCAGCAGCTTTGTAGGAGGGGGCAGCTATGGCTACACCTTC	CASSFVGGGSYGYTF
TRBV10-1	-	TRBJ2-1	TRBD2	TGCGCCAGCAGTGAGTCTCCCAAGCCTAGCGGACCTTACAATGAGCAGTTCTTC	CASSESPKPSGPYNEQFF
TRBV19	-	TRBJ2-5	TRBD1	TGTGCCAGTACCCCGGGACAGAGGAGGAGGGAGACCCAGTACTTC	CASTPGQRRRETQYF
TRBV5-4	-	TRBJ2-1	TRBD2	TGTGCCAGCACCCGAGCAGGCGGGAGGAGGGAGCAGTTCTTC	CASTRAGGRREQFF